These 7 T cell receptor beta chains came from one sample sequenced in a study of immune evolution from preneoplasia to lung adenocarcinoma. Using immunoSEQ multiplex PCR, the repertoire was profiled, and TCRdb retains in-frame clones only, with some absent. This sample yields 6,000 to 8,500 clones, of which approximately 80% are seen a single time; around 2.9% belongs to the top ten. Input material: FFPE minimally invasive lung adenocarcinoma tissue. All receptors come from a person between 65 and 79 years old with lung adenocarcinoma.

Turning to this clone: The junction departs from germline at one end; a sequencing error may be responsible. This chain joins TRBV20-1 and TRBJ2-3; D is unclear. The V gene's germline CDR1 is DFQATT and CDR2 SNEGSKA (reference sequence). The CDR3 is made up of 11 amino acids. The CDR3 nucleotides are TGCAGTCCTAGGTTAGACGTTACGCAGTATTTT. Residues: CSPRLDVTQYF.

The chain is built from TRBV28 and TRBJ2-7, with TRBD1 as a possible D gene (5 bases). The germline V and J ends were trimmed by 5 bases and 3 bases, with 11 bases remaining between them. CDR1 and CDR2 (germline): MDHEN, SYDVKM. This CDR3 has 13 amino acids. The CDR3 DNA follows: TGTGCCAGCAGTCCCCACGACAGCTACGAGCAGTACTTC. Amino acids: CASSPHDSYEQYF.

DNA of the CDR3: TGTGCCAGCAGCTTAGATCGGGGGAGTAGTCCCTACAATGAGCAGTTCTTC. This codes for CASSLDRGSSPYNEQFF. The chain joins TRBV7-2 to TRBJ2-1, with D possibly being TRBD2 (6 bases). The CDR3 sequence is 17 residues long. Germline-derived CDR1 and CDR2 are SGHTA and FQGNSA. V was trimmed by 1 base and J by 2 bases, leaving 15 bases between them.

This chain links TRBV7-3 with TRBJ1-1, with D hard to call. Germline V gives CDR1 SGHTA, CDR2 FQGTGA. The CDR3 contains 13 residues. With 5 bases removed from V and 6 bases from J, the gap between germline ends came to 13 bases. CDR3 region: CASSHGSYSEAFF. Here the CDR3 DNA reads TGTGCCAGCAGCCACGGGAGCTACTCTGAAGCTTTCTTT.

This clone occurred a few times. V gene TRBV14 combines with J gene TRBJ1-2; 7 bases match TRBD1. V shed 5 bases and J 2 bases; nucleotides not matched to a gene: 5. This CDR3 contains 14 residues. Looked up from germline, CDR1 is SGHDN and CDR2 is FVKESK. CDR3 sequence (DNA): TGTGCCAGCAGCAAAACGACAGGGAACTATGGCTACACCTTC. Its translation: CASSKTTGNYGYTF.

CDR3 DNA sequence: TGCGCCAGCAGTCAGACAGGGAGATCTTTCTTT. Amino acids: CASSQTGRSFF. The chain is built from TRBV5-1 and TRBJ1-1, with 7 bases fitting TRBD1. Germline V CDR1 and CDR2: SGHRS, YFSETQ. The CDR3 has 11 residues. V shed 5 bases, J shed 12 bases, and the junction held 7 bases outside the gene matches.

The chain recombines TRBV4-1 with TRBJ1-4, with a tentative D call TRBD1 (5 bases). Per the germline V gene, CDR1 is MGHRA and CDR2 is YSYEKL. Trimming removed 4 bases from V and 8 bases from J, with 29 bases in between. The CDR3 sequence is 19 residues long. CDR3 loop: CASSPRGRSVGKRSEKLFF. CDR3 DNA sequence: TGCGCCAGCAGCCCCCGGGGACGGTCCGTTGGTAAGCGATCGGAAAAACTGTTTTTT.